This T cell receptor beta chain derives from a study of T cells expressing NK-cell markers. Germline CDR1 reads SQVTM; CDR2 reads ANQGSEA. The CDR3 is 15 residues long. TCRdb processed the 5' RACE reads again and assigns one entry to each CDR3 protein, with no DNA. This table holds some 600,000 distinct CDR3 sequences. The TCR sequence derives from a man younger than 35 in good health. V gene TRBV29-1 combines with J gene TRBJ2-1; without DNA, the TCRdb call of TRBD2 cannot be checked. Sequencing was performed on blood T cells: a sorted CD56 or NKG2C T cell subset, CD4+ or CD8+ T cells, or bulk PBMC T cells (not recorded which). The CDR3 here is CSVWSQELALNEQFF.